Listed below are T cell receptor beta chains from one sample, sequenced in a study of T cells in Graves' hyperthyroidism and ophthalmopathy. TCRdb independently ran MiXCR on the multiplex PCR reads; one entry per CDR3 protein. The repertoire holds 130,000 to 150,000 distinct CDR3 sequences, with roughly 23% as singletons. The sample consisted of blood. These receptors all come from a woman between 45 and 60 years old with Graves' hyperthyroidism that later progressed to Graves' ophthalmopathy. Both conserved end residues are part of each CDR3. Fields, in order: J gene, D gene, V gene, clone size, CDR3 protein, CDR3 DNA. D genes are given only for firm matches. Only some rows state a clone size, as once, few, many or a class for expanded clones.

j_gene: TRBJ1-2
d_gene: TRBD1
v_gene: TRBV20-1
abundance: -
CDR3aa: CSATGGVSYTF
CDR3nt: TGCAGTGCTACAGGGGGCGTCAGCTACACCTTC

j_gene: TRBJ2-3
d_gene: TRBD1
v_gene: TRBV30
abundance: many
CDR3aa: CAWSVSGGADTQYF
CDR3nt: TGTGCCTGGAGTGTGTCAGGGGGAGCAGATACGCAGTATTTT

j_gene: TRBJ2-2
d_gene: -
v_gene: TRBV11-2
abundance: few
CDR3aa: CASSEAPSNTGELLF
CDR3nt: TGTGCCAGCAGCGAAGCCCCCTCGAACACCGGGGAGCTGCTTTTT

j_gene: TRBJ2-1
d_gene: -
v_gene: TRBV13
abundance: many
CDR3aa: CASSRSGSSYNEQFF
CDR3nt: TGTGCCAGCAGCCGCAGCGGAAGCTCCTACAATGAGCAGTTCTTC

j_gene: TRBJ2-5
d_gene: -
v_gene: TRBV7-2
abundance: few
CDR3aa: CASSLARADQETQYF
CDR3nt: TGTGCCAGCAGCTTAGCCCGGGCAGACCAAGAGACCCAGTACTTC

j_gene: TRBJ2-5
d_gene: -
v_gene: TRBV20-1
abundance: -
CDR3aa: CSAAQGTDPFGETQYF
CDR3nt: TGCAGTGCAGCCCAGGGGACGGACCCGTTCGGGGAGACCCAGTACTTC

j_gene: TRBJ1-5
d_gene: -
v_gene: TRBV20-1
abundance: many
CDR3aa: CSARDLRDNNQPQHF
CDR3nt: TGCAGTGCTAGAGATCTCCGGGACAACAATCAGCCCCAGCATTTT

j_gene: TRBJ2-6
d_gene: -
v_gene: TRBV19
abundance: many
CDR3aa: CASSTQAGANVLTF
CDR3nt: TGTGCCAGTAGTACCCAGGCTGGGGCCAACGTCCTGACTTTC

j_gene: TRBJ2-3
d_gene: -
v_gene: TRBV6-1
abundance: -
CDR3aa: CASRLGRVTDTQYF
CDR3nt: TGTGCCAGCAGACTGGGGAGAGTAACAGATACGCAGTATTTT

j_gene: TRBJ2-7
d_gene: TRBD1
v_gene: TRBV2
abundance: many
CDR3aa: CASRGQGGEQYF
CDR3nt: TGTGCCAGCAGAGGACAGGGGGGAGAGCAGTACTTC

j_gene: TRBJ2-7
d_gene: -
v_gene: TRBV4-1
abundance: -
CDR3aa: CASSQDMGASVEQYF
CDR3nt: TGCGCCAGCAGCCAAGATATGGGAGCTAGCGTCGAGCAGTACTTC

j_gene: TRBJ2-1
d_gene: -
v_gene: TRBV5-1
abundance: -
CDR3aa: CASSILTEPIHNEQFF
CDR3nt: TGCGCTAGCAGCATCCTCACCGAGCCCATCCACAATGAGCAGTTCTTC

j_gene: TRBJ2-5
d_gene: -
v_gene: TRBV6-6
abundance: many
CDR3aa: CASSYSRDTQETQYF
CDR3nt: TGTGCCAGCAGTTACTCGCGGGACACCCAAGAGACCCAGTACTTC

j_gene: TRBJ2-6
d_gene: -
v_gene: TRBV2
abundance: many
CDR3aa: CASSDAGNGANVLTF
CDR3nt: TGTGCCAGCAGTGACGCAGGGAATGGGGCCAACGTCCTGACTTTC

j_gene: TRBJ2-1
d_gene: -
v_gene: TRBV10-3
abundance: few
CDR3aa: CATQSRSYNEQFF
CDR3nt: TGTGCCACCCAATCCCGCTCCTACAATGAGCAGTTCTTC

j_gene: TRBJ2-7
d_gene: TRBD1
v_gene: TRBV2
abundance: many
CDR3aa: CASTRQGEQYF
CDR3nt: TGTGCCAGCACCAGACAGGGCGAGCAGTACTTC

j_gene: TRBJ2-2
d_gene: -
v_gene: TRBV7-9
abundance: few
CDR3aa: CASSPSGETSRTGELFF
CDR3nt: TGTGCCAGCAGCCCAAGTGGCGAAACTAGCCGAACCGGGGAGCTGTTTTTT

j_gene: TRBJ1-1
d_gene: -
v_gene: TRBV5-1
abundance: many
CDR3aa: CASTPGEHTLNTEAFF
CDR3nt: TGCGCCAGCACCCCAGGCGAACATACTTTGAACACTGAAGCTTTCTTT